This TCR beta chain was profiled in a study of beta chain features in type 1 diabetes. Study findings and constraints: Naive, central memory and Treg TCRB repertoires seemed to resemble each other more closely in patients than they did in healthy donors.

This clone was observed a few times. Its antigen is unknown. Expressed TCRB transcripts were sequenced because the entire RNA isolate underwent reverse transcription. Clones were sequenced by immunoSEQ multiplex PCR, and TCRdb holds only the in-frame ones, with some missing. The profile shows about 360,000 clones, around 12% of them singletons. This CDR3 region has 18 residues. The V and J ends lost 4 bases and 1 base, in that order; junction bases with no gene match: 7. Germline loops: CDR1 SGHVS, CDR2 FQNEAQ. The chain carries TRBV7-8 and TRBJ2-1; TRBD2 matches at 13 bases. Sequenced: naive CD4+ T cells from blood. This receptor was taken from a man aged 18 to 30 in good health. The CDR3: CASSSGLAGLISYNEQFF. In nucleotides, the CDR3 is TGTGCCAGCAGCTCGGGACTAGCGGGGCTAATTTCCTACAATGAGCAGTTCTTC. The variable domain in full, with the rest retrieved from reference TRBV7-8 and TRBJ2-1, is GAGVSQSPRYKVAKRGQDVALRCDPISGHVSLFWYQQALGQGPEFLTYFQNEAQLDKSGLPSDRFFAERPEGSVSTLKIQRTQQEDSAVYLCASSSGLAGLISYNEQFFGPGTRLTVL.